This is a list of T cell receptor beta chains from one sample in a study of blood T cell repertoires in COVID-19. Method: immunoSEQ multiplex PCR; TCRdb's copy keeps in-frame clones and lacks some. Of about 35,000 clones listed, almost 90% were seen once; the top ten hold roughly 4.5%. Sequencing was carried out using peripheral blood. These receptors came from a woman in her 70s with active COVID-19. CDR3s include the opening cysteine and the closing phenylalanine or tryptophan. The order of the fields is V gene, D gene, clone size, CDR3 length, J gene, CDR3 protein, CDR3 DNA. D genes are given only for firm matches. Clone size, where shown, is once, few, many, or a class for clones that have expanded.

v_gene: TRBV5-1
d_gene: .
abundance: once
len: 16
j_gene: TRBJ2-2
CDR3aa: CASSDKGAGNTGELFF
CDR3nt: TGCGCCAGCAGCGATAAAGGGGCAGGGAACACCGGGGAGCTGTTTTTT

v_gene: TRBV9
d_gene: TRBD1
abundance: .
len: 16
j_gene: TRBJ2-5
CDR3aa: CASSVGQGEAQETQYF
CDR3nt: TGTGCCAGCAGCGTAGGTCAGGGGGAAGCCCAAGAGACCCAGTACTTC

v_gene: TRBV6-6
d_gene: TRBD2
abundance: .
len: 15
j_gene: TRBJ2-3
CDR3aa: CASRESLAGSDTQYF
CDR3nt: TGTGCCAGCAGAGAAAGTCTAGCGGGGTCAGATACGCAGTATTTT

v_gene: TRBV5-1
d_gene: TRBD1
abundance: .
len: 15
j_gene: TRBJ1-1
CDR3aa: CASSSTGGLNTEAFF
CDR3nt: TGCGCCAGCAGCTCCACAGGGGGCTTGAACACTGAAGCTTTCTTT

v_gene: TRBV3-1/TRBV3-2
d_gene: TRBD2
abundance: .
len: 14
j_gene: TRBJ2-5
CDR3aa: CASSQRGAAETQYF
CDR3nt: TGTGCCAGCAGCCAGCGGGGGGCCGCGGAGACCCAGTACTTC

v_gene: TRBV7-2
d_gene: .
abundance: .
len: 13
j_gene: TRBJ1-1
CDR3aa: CASSASVNTEAFF
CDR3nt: TGTGCCAGCAGCGCAAGCGTGAACACTGAAGCTTTCTTT

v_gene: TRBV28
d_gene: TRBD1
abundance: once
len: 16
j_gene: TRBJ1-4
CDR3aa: CASSFSRWDREEKLFF
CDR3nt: TGTGCCAGCAGTTTTTCCCGGTGGGACAGAGAAGAAAAACTGTTTTTT

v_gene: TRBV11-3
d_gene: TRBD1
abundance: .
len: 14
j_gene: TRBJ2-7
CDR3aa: CASSSRTGISEQYF
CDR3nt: TGTGCCAGCAGCTCCCGGACAGGGATATCCGAGCAGTACTTC

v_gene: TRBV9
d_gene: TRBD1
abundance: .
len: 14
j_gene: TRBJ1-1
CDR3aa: CASSPQGLDTEAFF
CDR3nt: TGTGCCAGCAGCCCACAGGGGCTCGACACTGAAGCTTTCTTT

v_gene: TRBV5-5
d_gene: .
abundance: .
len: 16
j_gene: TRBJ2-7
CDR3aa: CASSMVAGAASDEQYF
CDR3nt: TGTGCCAGCAGCATGGTGGCGGGGGCAGCATCGGACGAGCAGTACTTC

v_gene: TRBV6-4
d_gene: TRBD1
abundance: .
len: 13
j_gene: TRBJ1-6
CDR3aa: CASSEDRSSPLHF
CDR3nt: TGTGCCAGCAGTGAGGACAGGTCTTCACCCCTCCACTTT

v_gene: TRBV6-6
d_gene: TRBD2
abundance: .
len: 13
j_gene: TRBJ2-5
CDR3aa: CASSSGGRETQYF
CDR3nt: TGTGCCAGCAGTTCGGGGGGTCGGGAGACCCAGTACTTC

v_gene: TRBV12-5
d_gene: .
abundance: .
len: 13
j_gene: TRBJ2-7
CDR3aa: CASGFGAIYEQYF
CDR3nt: TGTGCTAGTGGTTTCGGAGCGATCTACGAGCAGTACTTC

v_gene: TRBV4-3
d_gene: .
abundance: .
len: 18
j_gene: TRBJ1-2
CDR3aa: CASSQHMAGQGQYGGYTF
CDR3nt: TGCGCCAGCAGCCAACACATGGCAGGGCAGGGTCAATATGGTGGCTACACCTTC

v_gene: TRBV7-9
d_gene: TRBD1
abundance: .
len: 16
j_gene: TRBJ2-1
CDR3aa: CASSQMEGQGSHEQFF
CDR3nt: TGTGCCAGCAGCCAGATGGAGGGACAGGGGTCCCATGAGCAGTTCTTC

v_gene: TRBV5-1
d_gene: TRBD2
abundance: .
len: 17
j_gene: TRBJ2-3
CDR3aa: CASSLAPSGTSTDTQYF
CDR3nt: TGCGCCAGCAGCTTGGCCCCTAGCGGCACTAGCACAGATACGCAGTATTTT

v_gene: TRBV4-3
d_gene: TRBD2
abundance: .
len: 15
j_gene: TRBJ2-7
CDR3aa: CASSPGLAGSYEQYF
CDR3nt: TGCGCCAGCAGCCCTGGACTAGCGGGATCCTACGAGCAGTACTTC

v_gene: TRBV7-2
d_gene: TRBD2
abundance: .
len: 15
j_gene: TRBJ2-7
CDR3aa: CASSTLAGVTYEQYF
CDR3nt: TGTGCCAGCAGCACTCTAGCGGGGGTGACCTACGAGCAGTACTTC

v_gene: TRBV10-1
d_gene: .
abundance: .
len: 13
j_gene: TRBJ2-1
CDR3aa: CASSEYRSNEQFF
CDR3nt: TGCGCCAGCAGTGAGTACCGGTCCAATGAGCAGTTCTTC

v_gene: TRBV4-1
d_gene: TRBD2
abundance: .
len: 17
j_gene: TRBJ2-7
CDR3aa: CASSQDRGLAGTYEQYF
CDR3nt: TGCGCCAGCAGCCAAGATAGGGGACTAGCGGGTACCTACGAGCAGTACTTC

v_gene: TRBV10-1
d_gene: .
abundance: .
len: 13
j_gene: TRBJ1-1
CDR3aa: CASSESSYTEAFF
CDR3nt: TGCGCCAGCAGTGAGTCTAGCTACACTGAAGCTTTCTTT

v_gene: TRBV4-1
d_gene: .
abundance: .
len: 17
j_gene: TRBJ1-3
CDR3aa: CASSQDLRRAGRNTIYF
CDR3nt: TGCGCCAGCAGCCAAGATCTTAGGAGGGCAGGCAGAAACACCATATATTTT

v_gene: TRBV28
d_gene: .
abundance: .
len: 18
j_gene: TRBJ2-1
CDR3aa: CASSSSIGLGSGDNEQFF
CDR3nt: TGTGCCAGCAGCTCATCGATCGGATTAGGGTCAGGGGACAATGAGCAGTTCTTC

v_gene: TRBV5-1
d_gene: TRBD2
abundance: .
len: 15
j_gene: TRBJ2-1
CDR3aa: CASSSSGGAYNEQFF
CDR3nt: TGCGCCAGCAGCTCTAGCGGGGGGGCCTACAATGAGCAGTTCTTC

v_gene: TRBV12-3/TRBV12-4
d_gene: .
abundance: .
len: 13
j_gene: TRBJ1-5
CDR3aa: CASRDSTSLPQHF
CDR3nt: TGTGCCAGCAGAGACTCTACATCACTGCCCCAGCATTTT

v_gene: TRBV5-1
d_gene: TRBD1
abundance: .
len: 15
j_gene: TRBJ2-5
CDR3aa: CASSLGGTGGKTQYF
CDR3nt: TGCGCCAGCAGCTTGGGCGGGACAGGGGGAAAGACCCAGTACTTC

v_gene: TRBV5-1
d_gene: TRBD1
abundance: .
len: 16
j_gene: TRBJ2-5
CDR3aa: CASKSNTGTGSETQYF
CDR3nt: TGCGCCAGCAAATCAAATACCGGGACAGGGTCAGAGACCCAGTACTTC